These 31 T cell receptor beta chains were all obtained from the same sample, sequenced in a study of T cell repertoires in cytomegalovirus infection. TCRdb recomputed calls from the reads with MiXCR, one row per CDR3 protein. This sample has under 850,000 distinct CDR3 sequences, with about a third found just once. Sequenced material: PBMCs. These receptors originate from a human donor in good health (CMV status not recorded). Some clones in this sample may be carry-over from other donors' samples.

This clonotype has more than one count but fewer than ten. The V and J genes are TRBV7-6 and TRBJ1-5; no clear D. This CDR3 is 15 amino acids long. V was pared by 2 bases and J by 0 bases, with 8 bases between. The germline V gene has CDR1 SGHVS and CDR2 FNYEAQ. The CDR3, as DNA: TGTGCCAGCAGCTTAAACTCCGATAGCAATCAGCCCCAGCATTTT. As protein: CASSLNSDSNQPQHF.

V usage is TRBV29-1 and J usage is TRBJ2-5, with 8 bases lining up with TRBD2. Unmatched junction bases numbered 12, after V lost 7 bases and J lost 5 bases. There are 14 residues in the CDR3. Germline CDR1 and CDR2: SQVTM and ANQGSEA. CDR3 in amino acids: CSAMEAGVPETQYF. CDR3 nucleotide sequence: TGCAGCGCCATGGAAGCGGGAGTCCCTGAGACCCAGTACTTC.

J is TRBJ1-2 and V is TRBV19, with unresolved D. Trimming removed 5 bases from V and 8 bases from J, with 9 bases in between. CDR1 and CDR2 (germline): LNHDA, SQIVND (reference sequence). The CDR3 has 11 residues. CDR3 in amino acids: CASSYTGGYTF. In DNA, the CDR3 is TGTGCCAGTAGTTACACTGGGGGCTACACCTTC.

This clonotype was seen a handful of times. The chain links TRBV11-1 to TRBJ2-3; D tentatively fits TRBD1 or TRBD2 (6 bases each). The V gene's germline CDR1 is SGHAT and CDR2 FQDESV (reference sequence). The CDR3 is made up of 20 amino acids. The V gene lost 4 bases and the J gene lost 0 bases, with 26 bases spanning the gap. CDR3 DNA: TGTGCCAGCAGCTCTGGGAACCTCGGGGGCGGACTTTCCAGCACAGATACGCAGTATTTT. Translated: CASSSGNLGGGLSSTDTQYF.

The table lists this clonotype with a few counts. This rearrangement joins TRBV27 to TRBJ2-3, with 9 bases identical to TRBD2. With V trimmed by 11 bases and J by 5 bases, 11 bases remained unmatched. The CDR3 is made up of 14 amino acids. Germline values: CDR1 MNHEY, CDR2 SMNVEV (reference sequence). The CDR3 bases are TGTGCCTGCGGGGGACTAGCTTTAGGAGATACGCAGTATTTT. Its protein is CACGGLALGDTQYF.

CDR3: CASSFGNTEYFF. Written as DNA, the CDR3 is TGTGCCAGCAGCTTTGGGAACACTGAATATTTCTTT. The chain couples TRBV7-8 to TRBJ1-1; D remains ambiguous. The germline V gene has CDR1 SGHVS and CDR2 FQNEAQ. The V end was cut by 3 bases, the J end by 13 bases, with 15 bases between. The CDR3 spans 12 residues.

This clonotype was found once. The germline gene is not matched at one end of the junction; a read error may be the cause. V is TRBV6-2 or TRBV6-3 and J is TRBJ2-7; 9 nucleotides match TRBD2. This CDR3 has 14 amino acids. Germline assignment: CDR1 MNHEY and CDR2 SVGEGT. The CDR3: CDSKGSGRSNEQYF. CDR3 coding DNA: TGTGACAGCAAGGGTAGCGGGAGAAGCAACGAGCAGTACTTC.

This chain uses TRBV18 with TRBJ1-1; D not resolved. The V end lost 7 bases, the J end lost 5 bases, and 14 bases lay between the germline ends. The CDR3 extends over 13 amino acids. Germline V CDR1 and CDR2: KGHSH, LQKENI. In DNA, the CDR3 is TGTGCCAGCTTAGAAATCCTCGGTACTGAAGCTTTCTTT. As protein: CASLEILGTEAFF. Supplemented by reference TRBV18 and TRBJ1-1, the full variable domain reads NAGVMQNPRHLVRRRGQEARLRCSPMKGHSHVYWYRQLPEEGLKFMVYLQKENIIDESGMPKERFSAEFPKEGPSILRIQQVVRGDSAAYFCASLEILGTEAFFGQGTRLTVV.

This sequence joins TRBV5-5 and TRBJ1-2, with TRBD1 matching 8 bases. The V gene's germline CDR1 is SGHKS and CDR2 YYEKEE (reference sequence). CDR3 length: 13 residues. Trimming took 4 bases from V and 8 from J; bases not matched to a gene: 7. The CDR3: CASSEQGGYGYTF. In DNA form, the CDR3 reads TGTGCCAGCAGCGAACAGGGGGGATACGGCTACACCTTC.

For this clonotype: An end of the junction does not agree with germline; a read error may underlie this. V usage is TRBV7-7 and J usage is TRBJ2-2; D tentatively fits TRBD1 or TRBD2 (5 bases each). The germline V gene encodes CDR1 SSHAT and CDR2 FNYEAQ (reference sequence). This CDR3 comprises 14 residues. CDR3 DNA: TGTGCTAGCAGCCCAGGGACGGACGCCGGGGAGCTGTTTTTT. Residues: CASSPGTDAGELFF.

This clonotype was seen more than once but under ten times. V is TRBV28 and J is TRBJ1-1; D call uncertain. CDR1 is MDHEN, CDR2 SYDVKM, per germline. V lost 11 bases, J lost 5 bases, and 18 bases lay in between. There are 13 residues in the CDR3. CDR3 loop: CAALKELWTEAFF. As DNA, the CDR3 is TGTGCCGCCCTTAAGGAGTTGTGGACTGAAGCTTTCTTT.

The chain joins TRBV6-5 to TRBJ1-1; D is ambiguous. CDR1 MNHEY and CDR2 SVGAGI come from the germline V gene. This CDR3 has 13 amino acids. The ends were cut back, 8 bases at V and 1 base at J, with 11 bases in the middle. The CDR3 spells CASWRVANTEAFF. As DNA, the CDR3 is TGTGCCAGCTGGAGGGTCGCGAACACTGAAGCTTTCTTT.

This chain uses TRBV11-2 with TRBJ1-3; 8 bases map to TRBD1. This CDR3 comprises 16 residues. CDR1 and CDR2 (germline): SGHAT, FQNNGV. V gave up 5 bases and J gave up 0 bases; unmatched junction bases: 6. The CDR3 sequence: CASSVNRGYSGNTIYF. CDR3 nucleotides: TGTGCCAGCAGCGTAAACAGGGGGTACTCTGGAAACACCATATATTTT.

In its sample, this clonotype was seen a few times. The V gene is TRBV5-4, the J gene TRBJ2-7; 7 bases agree with TRBD2. V gave up 4 bases and J gave up 3 bases; unmatched junction bases: 10. There are 15 residues in the CDR3. The germline V gene has CDR1 SGHNT and CDR2 YYREEE (reference sequence). The DNA of the CDR3 is TGTGCCAGCAGCCCATCTAGCGGAGTTGTCTACGAGCAGTACTTC. Translating it yields CASSPSSGVVYEQYF.

On this clonotype: Since the CDR3 does not end with the conserved phenylalanine or tryptophan, this likely comes from a read error. The chain uses TRBV7-2 and TRBJ2-5; 7 bases are a match to TRBD2. The CDR3 has 16 residues. J gave up 5 bases and V 5 bases, and 14 bases lay outside the gene matches. CDR1 is SGHTA and CDR2 is FQGNSA in the germline V gene. This chain's CDR3 is CASSPNTAGLRETQYL. CDR3 in DNA: TGTGCCAGCAGCCCTAACACAGCGGGATTACGGGAGACCCAGTACTTA.

V is TRBV11-3 and J is TRBJ2-7; 7 bases are shared with TRBD1. The CDR3 is 15 residues long. Losses at the gene ends were 7 bases for V and 0 bases for J; bases not matched to a gene: 9. The germline gives CDR1 SGHNT, CDR2 YENEEA. The CDR3 nucleotides are TGTGCCAGCATCTTTACAGGGGACAGCTCCTACGAGCAGTACTTC. Translated: CASIFTGDSSYEQYF. Full variable domain (outside the CDR3, taken from reference TRBV11-3 and TRBJ2-7): EAGVVQSPRYKIIEKKQPVAFWCNPISGHNTLYWYLQNLGQGPELLIRYENEEAVDDSQLPKDRFSAERLKGVDSTLKIQPAELGDSAVYLCASIFTGDSSYEQYFGPGTRLTVT.

The rearrangement links TRBV3-1 to TRBJ1-1; no clear D gene. There are 13 residues in the CDR3. Trimming cost V 2 bases and J 6 bases, with 10 bases left between them. The germline gives CDR1 LGHDT, CDR2 YNNKEL (reference sequence). CDR3 sequence (DNA): TGTGCCAGCAGCCAACGGGGTGGGCCTGAAGCTTTCTTT. As protein: CASSQRGGPEAFF.

This clonotype has at least ten counts. V gene TRBV7-2 combines with J gene TRBJ1-2; D remains ambiguous. With 2 bases removed from V and 8 bases from J, the gap between germline ends came to 12 bases. CDR3 length: 13 residues. In germline, CDR1 is SGHTA, CDR2 FQGNSA. The CDR3 DNA is TGTGCCAGCAGCTTAAAGGGTGTTTTAGGCTACACCTTC. Its protein is CASSLKGVLGYTF.

The chain employs TRBV12-3 or TRBV12-4 and TRBJ2-7; D unresolved. There are 15 residues in the CDR3. Trimming cost V 6 bases and J 2 bases, with 17 bases left between them. The DNA of the CDR3 is TGTGCCAGCAGCCCTCCGGCGCTAGTTGCCTACGAGCAGTACTTC. Translating gives CASSPPALVAYEQYF.

CDR3 nucleotides: TGTGCCAGTAGTAGCAGGTCGGCCGAGCAGTACTTC. It encodes CASSSRSAEQYF. The gene calls are TRBV19 and TRBJ2-7; D gene ambiguous. Between the trimmed V and J ends, which lost 4 bases and 6 bases, there was a span of 10 bases. CDR1 and CDR2 (germline): LNHDA, SQIVND (reference sequence). The CDR3 has 12 residues.

V gene TRBV19 combines with J gene TRBJ2-6; possibly TRBD1 for D (5 bases). Deletions cut 3 bases from V and 4 bases from J, with 13 bases between. This CDR3 has 16 residues. Germline lookup yields CDR1 LNHDA and CDR2 SQIVND (reference sequence). The DNA of the CDR3 is TGTGCCAGTAGTATCCGGCAGGGCTCCGGGGCCAACGTCCTGACTTTC. Its protein product is CASSIRQGSGANVLTF. The full variable domain, rest sourced from reference TRBV19 and TRBJ2-6, is DGGITQSPKYLFRKEGQNVTLSCEQNLNHDAMYWYRQDPGQGLRLIYYSQIVNDFQKGDIAEGYSVSREKKESFPLTVTSAQKNPTAFYLCASSIRQGSGANVLTFGAGSRLTVL.

This clonotype was observed at least ten times. The chain has TRBV7-2 and TRBJ1-3; D is ambiguous. The germline V and J ends were trimmed by 1 base and 6 bases, with 4 bases remaining between them. This CDR3 is 12 amino acids long. Germline CDR1 and CDR2: SGHTA and FQGNSA. The CDR3 DNA is TGTGCCAGCAGCTTAGGGACAAACACCATATATTTT. This codes for CASSLGTNTIYF.

This chain's CDR3 is CASMGDGTYEQYF. CDR3 nucleotide sequence: TGTGCCAGTATGGGGGACGGCACCTACGAGCAGTACTTC. This chain connects TRBV19 to TRBJ2-7; possibly TRBD1 or TRBD2 for D (5 bases each). Germline CDR1 and CDR2: LNHDA and SQIVND (reference sequence). CDR3 length equals 13 residues. Deletions cut 7 bases from V and 2 bases from J, with 12 bases between.

V usage is TRBV6-8 and J usage is TRBJ2-7, with D perhaps given as TRBD1 or TRBD2 (6 bases each). Trimming took 7 bases from V and 2 from J, leaving 12 bases between them. Per the germline V gene, CDR1 is MNHGY and CDR2 is SAAAGT. This CDR3 is 13 amino acids long. The CDR3 loop is CASKEGGTYEQYF. In DNA form, the CDR3 reads TGTGCCAGCAAGGAGGGGGGCACCTACGAGCAGTACTTC.

This chain links TRBV30 with TRBJ2-1, with a tentative D call TRBD2 (6 bases). V was pared by 8 bases and J by 10 bases, with 21 bases between. The CDR3 loop spans 13 amino acids. Per the germline V gene, CDR1 is GTSNPN and CDR2 is SVGIG (reference sequence). The CDR3 bases are TGTGCCGGCGGGACCGAGTGGGTAAAAGAGCAGTTCTTC. Residues: CAGGTEWVKEQFF.

V gene TRBV5-1 combines with J gene TRBJ1-2; D ambiguous. Germline assignment: CDR1 SGHRS and CDR2 YFSETQ. The CDR3 has 15 amino acids. V gave up 0 bases and J gave up 8 bases, with 17 bases separating them. The chain's CDR3 is CASSLGGLGGGGYTF. The CDR3 DNA sequence: TGCGCCAGCAGCTTGGGAGGACTGGGCGGCGGGGGCTACACCTTC.

This clonotype appeared a single time. V is TRBV2 and J is TRBJ1-4, with TRBD1 as a possible D gene (5 bases). Germline CDR1 and CDR2: SNHLY and FYNNEI. Between the trimmed V and J ends, which lost 2 bases and 3 bases, there was a span of 10 bases. This CDR3 has 15 residues. CDR3 nucleotides: TGTGCCAGCAGTGAAACAGGACTACCTAATGAAAAACTGTTTTTT. Its translation is CASSETGLPNEKLFF.

This clonotype occurred a few times. The rearrangement joins TRBV19 to TRBJ1-5; D possibly corresponds to TRBD1 (5 bases). This CDR3 has 15 residues. Trimming cost V 7 bases and J 3 bases, with 16 bases left between them. Per germline, CDR1 LNHDA and CDR2 SQIVND (reference sequence). CDR3 sequence: CASTHLRGYNQPQHF. In DNA form, the CDR3 reads TGTGCCAGTACCCATCTGAGGGGCTACAATCAGCCCCAGCATTTT.

This clonotype was detected only a few times. The chain carries TRBV27 and TRBJ2-7, with TRBD1 matching 8 bases. This CDR3 is 14 amino acids long. CDR1 MNHEY and CDR2 SMNVEV come from the germline V gene (reference sequence). After removal of 4 bases from V and 4 bases from J, the junction contained 6 bases not matched to a gene. The CDR3 DNA reads TGTGCCAGCAGTTCAGACAGGGGAAGGTACGAGCAGTACTTC. Its translation: CASSSDRGRYEQYF.

J is TRBJ2-1 and V is TRBV5-6; 7 nucleotides agree with TRBD1. Germline CDR1 is SGHDT and CDR2 is YYEEEE. This CDR3 spans 19 amino acids. The V segment lost 2 bases and the J segment 2 bases; nucleotides outside the gene matches: 16. The CDR3 protein is CASSFLSPRTGHTYNEQFF. The CDR3, as DNA: TGTGCCAGCAGCTTCTTATCCCCCAGGACAGGCCATACCTACAATGAGCAGTTCTTC. Full variable domain (outside the CDR3, taken from reference TRBV5-6 and TRBJ2-1): DAGVTQSPTHLIKTRGQQVTLRCSPKSGHDTVSWYQQALGQGPQFIFQYYEEEERQRGNFPDRFSGHQFPNYSSELNVNALLLGDSALYLCASSFLSPRTGHTYNEQFFGPGTRLTVL.

J is TRBJ1-1 and V is TRBV7-9; D is unclear. The CDR3 consists of 13 residues. V lost 2 bases and J lost 6, with 10 bases in between. CDR1 is SEHNR, CDR2 FQNEAQ, per germline (reference sequence). The CDR3 region is CASSLPGSAEAFF. CDR3 nucleotides: TGTGCCAGCAGCTTACCGGGGTCCGCTGAAGCTTTCTTT.